The table lists the clone carrying this TCR beta chain with a few counts. The antigen remains undetermined. TCRdb re-called the reads with MiXCR, one entry per CDR3 protein. The sample yields about 220,000 distinct CDR3 sequences, approximately 40% seen once. The entry originates in a study of T cell repertoires in cytomegalovirus infection. Germline CDR1 SGHVT, CDR2 SQSDAQ. The V end was cut by 4 bases, the J end by 5 bases, with 20 bases between. The CDR3 spans 17 residues. This sequence originates from a human donor in good health (CMV status not recorded). Some clones in this sample may be carry-over from other donors' samples. V usage is TRBV7-4 and J usage is TRBJ1-4, with D possibly being TRBD1 (6 bases). The material sequenced was CD8+ T cells from cultured PBMCs, taken from culture after CMV antigen stimulation. The CDR3 nucleotides are TGTGCCAGCAGCTCCCCGAGTCGACAGGAGGTCAATGAAAAACTGTTTTTT. Translated: CASSSPSRQEVNEKLFF.